This T cell receptor beta chain was sequenced for a study of blood T cell repertoires in COVID-19. Study as a whole: Both acute and convalescent COVID-19 samples were obtained from the United States, Italy and Spain.

TCRdb's copy holds only in-frame clones and misses some; the assay was immunoSEQ multiplex PCR. The repertoire holds 250,000 or so clones, with around 90% as singletons. CDR1 and CDR2 from the germline V gene are SQVTM and ANQGSEA. The CDR3 runs 15 residues. The ends lost 5 bases at V and 0 bases at J; junction bases unmatched: 6. What was sequenced was PBMCs or T cells enriched from blood (not recorded which). The chain combines TRBV29-1 with TRBJ1-2, with TRBD1 identical over 10 bases. The receptor was isolated from a woman aged 40 to 55 who had been exposed to COVID-19. The DNA for the CDR3 is TGCAGCGTTTCCCCGGGACAGGGGACTAACTATGGCTACACCTTC. Its protein product is CSVSPGQGTNYGYTF.